These 29 T cell receptor beta chains were sequenced from one sample in a study of T cell responses to AZD1222 COVID-19 vaccine. Here immunoSEQ multiplex PCR was the method, and the copy in TCRdb shows in-frame clones only, minus some. The table shows about 120,000 clones, with 80% to 90% occurring only once. The sample here was peripheral blood, taken on day 0 of AZD1222 vaccination. The receptors derive from an adult in good health.

The count of this clone is one. J is TRBJ1-2 and V is TRBV7-9; TRBD1 agrees at 7 bases. This CDR3 comprises 15 residues. From germline, CDR1 is SEHNR and CDR2 FQNEAQ (reference sequence). J was trimmed by 4 bases and V by 5 bases; bases with no gene match: 10. CDR3 sequence (DNA): TGTGCCAGCAGCCGAGAGGGACAGCGAGGCTATGGCTACACCTTC. This codes for CASSREGQRGYGYTF.

The chain links TRBV3-1 (or the pseudogene TRBV3-2) to TRBJ1-2; no clear D gene. Deletions cut 0 bases from V and 8 bases from J, with 13 bases between. The CDR3 covers 14 residues. Germline V gene lookup returns CDR1 LGHDT and CDR2 YNNKEL (reference sequence). DNA for the CDR3: TGTGCCAGCAGCCAAGATGCACAGTTTGGCGGCTACACCTTC. Residues: CASSQDAQFGGYTF.

This rearrangement joins TRBV7-9 to TRBJ1-5; D is uncertain. Germline V CDR1 and CDR2: SEHNR, FQNEAQ (reference sequence). Trimming took off 0 bases at V and 9 bases at J, with 6 bases between the two ends. The CDR3 has 12 amino acids. In DNA form, the CDR3 reads TGTGCCAGCAGCTTAGCCGGTGCGCCCCAGCATTTT. The encoded protein is CASSLAGAPQHF.

This clone was seen a single time. The V and J genes are TRBV6-2 or TRBV6-3 and TRBJ1-5; D remains ambiguous. V lost 5 bases and J lost 6, with 5 bases in between. The CDR3 has 11 residues. Germline V gives CDR1 MNHEY, CDR2 SVGEGT. The CDR3: CASSLGQPQHF. CDR3 bases: TGTGCCAGCAGTCTGGGTCAGCCCCAGCATTTT.

The V and J genes are TRBV29-1 and TRBJ2-6; D gene unclear. The CDR3 length is 15 residues. V lost 5 bases to trimming and J lost 0 bases, with 11 bases between them. From germline, CDR1 is SQVTM and CDR2 ANQGSEA. CDR3 residues: CSVLYGFSGANVLTF. The CDR3 DNA reads TGCAGCGTTTTATACGGATTCTCTGGGGCCAACGTCCTGACTTTC. Full variable domain (remainder filled in from reference TRBV29-1 and TRBJ2-6): SAVISQKPSRDICQRGTSLTIQCQVDSQVTMMFWYRQQPGQSLTLIATANQGSEATYESGFVIDKFPISRPNLTFSTLTVSNMSPEDSSIYLCSVLYGFSGANVLTFGAGSRLTVL.

The chain employs TRBV6-1 and TRBJ2-2; possible D gene TRBD1, 7 bases. This CDR3 has 16 residues. Trimming took off 3 bases at V and 5 bases at J, with 16 bases between the two ends. Germline CDR1 MNHNS, CDR2 SASEGT. CDR3 in amino acids: CASSDGGGARTGELFF. The CDR3 region has the DNA TGTGCCAGCAGTGATGGAGGGGGCGCGAGGACCGGGGAGCTGTTTTTT.

The chain carries TRBV9 and TRBJ2-5, with 9 nucleotides matching TRBD2. The CDR3 totals 13 residues. CDR1 is SGDLS, CDR2 YYNGEE, per germline. V shed 3 bases and J 5 bases; nucleotides not matched to a gene: 2. CDR3 nucleotides: TGTGCCAGCAGCGCGCGGGGGGGCGAGACCCAGTACTTC. Translated, it gives CASSARGGETQYF. Filled out from reference TRBV9 and TRBJ2-5, the complete variable domain reads DSGVTQTPKHLITATGQRVTLRCSPRSGDLSVYWYQQSLDQGLQFLIQYYNGEERAKGNILERFSAQQFPDLHSELNLSSLELGDSALYFCASSARGGETQYFGPGTRLLVL.

The chain recombines TRBV23-1 with TRBJ2-4; D gene unclear. TRBV23-1 is reported as an ORF; its role is uncertain. The CDR3 runs 16 residues. The V end lost 2 bases, the J end lost 0 bases, and 11 bases lay between the germline ends. CDR3 nucleotides: TGCGCCAGCAGTCAAAGGATCAGCCTAGCCAAAAACATTCAGTACTTC. As protein: CASSQRISLAKNIQYF.

The chain carries TRBV7-2 and TRBJ2-1; 8 nucleotides line up with TRBD1. CDR3 length: 17 amino acids. CDR1 and CDR2 from the germline V gene are SGHTA and FQGNSA. Trimming cost V 1 base and J 12 bases; bases outside gene matches: 17. The CDR3 coding sequence is TGTGCCAGCAGCTTAGGGGGTACAGGGGGAGCTATATACGGGCAGTTCTTC. It translates to CASSLGGTGGAIYGQFF.

This clone has only a few counts. The gene calls are TRBV28 and TRBJ1-1; 11 bases map to TRBD1. CDR1 and CDR2 (germline): MDHEN, SYDVKM. This CDR3 is built from 17 residues. The J segment lost 0 bases and the V segment lost 6 bases, leaving 9 bases of the junction unmatched. CDR3 nucleotide sequence: TGTGCCAGCAGATCTAACCGGGACAGGGGGATGAACACTGAAGCTTTCTTT. Its translation is CASRSNRDRGMNTEAFF.

The chain links TRBV24-1 to TRBJ2-1, with D maybe TRBD2 (6 bases). Trimming took 5 bases from V and 6 from J, leaving 16 bases between them. The germline gives CDR1 KGHDR, CDR2 SFDVKD. CDR3 length: 15 amino acids. CDR3 nucleotides: TGTGCCACCAGTGTTCGGGGGAGTTTCCCCAATGAGCAGTTCTTC. As protein: CATSVRGSFPNEQFF.

The chain combines TRBV5-1 with TRBJ2-7; possible D gene TRBD1, 5 bases. The CDR3 spans 13 residues. With 5 bases removed from V and 4 bases from J, the gap between germline ends came to 13 bases. Germline lookup yields CDR1 SGHRS and CDR2 YFSETQ. The CDR3: CASRNTGTYEQYF. The CDR3 nucleotides are TGCGCCAGCAGGAACACAGGAACGTACGAGCAGTACTTC. Full variable domain (remainder filled in from reference TRBV5-1 and TRBJ2-7): KAGVTQTPRYLIKTRGQQVTLSCSPISGHRSVSWYQQTPGQGLQFLFEYFSETQRNKGNFPGRFSGRQFSNSRSEMNVSTLELGDSALYLCASRNTGTYEQYFGPGTRLTVT.

This clone showed up just once. The chain uses TRBV6-2 or TRBV6-3 and TRBJ2-7; the D gene is possibly TRBD1 (6 bases). This CDR3 has 14 amino acids. The ends were cut back, 7 bases at V and 2 bases at J, with 15 bases in the middle. Germline V gene data show CDR1 as MNHEY and CDR2 as SVGEGT. This CDR3 is CASNPADSPYEQYF. In DNA, the CDR3 is TGTGCCAGCAACCCAGCGGACAGCCCCTACGAGCAGTACTTC.

This clone is a singleton in its sample. The chain carries TRBV28 and TRBJ2-7; no definite D call. Trimming cost V 10 bases and J 2 bases, with 12 bases left between them. CDR3 size: 12 residues. The germline CDR1 and CDR2 sequences are MDHEN and SYDVKM. DNA of the CDR3: TGTGCCACCGAGACGGCTCCCTACGAGCAGTACTTC. It encodes CATETAPYEQYF.

The chain couples TRBV10-1 to TRBJ2-2, with a weak D call TRBD2 (5 bases). The germline V gene encodes CDR1 WNHNN and CDR2 SYGVQD (reference sequence). The CDR3 is 15 amino acids. Trimming shortened V by 5 bases and J by 2 bases, and 12 bases separated the two germline ends. The CDR3 is CASSNPGINTGELFF. Here the CDR3 DNA reads TGCGCCAGCAGTAATCCCGGGATCAACACCGGGGAGCTGTTTTTT.

The genes are TRBV18 and TRBJ2-5; D is unclear. CDR3 length: 17 amino acids. Trimming pared 0 bases from V and 1 base from J, leaving 15 bases between. Germline-derived CDR1 and CDR2 are KGHSH and LQKENI. The CDR3, as DNA: TGTGCCAGCTCACCACCGGGGAATGGTGTAAGCCAAGAGACCCAGTACTTC. Its protein product is CASSPPGNGVSQETQYF. The full variable domain, in which reference TRBV18 and TRBJ2-5 provide the parts outside the CDR3, is NAGVMQNPRHLVRRRGQEARLRCSPMKGHSHVYWYRQLPEEGLKFMVYLQKENIIDESGMPKERFSAEFPKEGPSILRIQQVVRGDSAAYFCASSPPGNGVSQETQYFGPGTRLLVL.

This chain joins TRBV28 and TRBJ2-7; D gene ambiguous. V dropped 5 bases and J dropped 6 bases, with 8 bases sitting between them. The V gene's germline CDR1 is MDHEN and CDR2 SYDVKM. This CDR3 spans 11 amino acids. CDR3: CASSTLGEQYF. CDR3 nucleotides: TGTGCCAGCAGTACGCTGGGCGAGCAGTACTTC.

This rearrangement joins TRBV3-1 (or the pseudogene TRBV3-2) to TRBJ2-1; D gene unclear. Trimming stripped 1 base from V and 0 bases from J, with 7 bases between. The CDR3 totals 15 residues. CDR1 is LGHDT, CDR2 YNNKEL, per germline (reference sequence). CDR3 nucleotides: TGTGCCAGCAGCCAAGGCGTGAGCTCCTACAATGAGCAGTTCTTC. It translates to CASSQGVSSYNEQFF.

In DNA, the CDR3 is TGTGCCAGCAGCTCCCGGGCCGACAGCAGTTACAATGAGCAGTTCTTC. The encoded protein is CASSSRADSSYNEQFF. This sequence joins TRBV9 and TRBJ2-1; tentative D call: TRBD1 (5 bases). The CDR3 consists of 16 residues. Trimming stripped 4 bases from V and 4 bases from J, with 18 bases between. Germline V gene data show CDR1 as SGDLS and CDR2 as YYNGEE.

The chain joins TRBV10-3 to TRBJ1-1; D remains unclear. The CDR3 is 13 amino acids. Germline V gene sequence: CDR1 ENHRY, CDR2 SYGVKD. V shed 6 bases and J shed 8 bases, with 16 bases lying between them. The CDR3 DNA follows: TGTGCCATCAGGCCGACGGTGGGTAAGGAAGCTTTCTTT. Protein product: CAIRPTVGKEAFF.

The genes are TRBV6-1 and TRBJ1-5, with 7 bases that match TRBD1. CDR1 is MNHNS, CDR2 SASEGT, per germline. This CDR3 is 16 amino acids long. The junction had 10 bases not matched to a gene; V was cut back by 1 base and J by 7 bases. The CDR3 DNA is TGTGCCAGCAGTGAAGGGGTAGGGGGCGCGAGACAGCCCCAGCATTTT. Translating it yields CASSEGVGGARQPQHF.

This chain links TRBV30 with TRBJ2-5, with a weak D call TRBD1 (6 bases). V was trimmed by 2 bases and J by 4 bases, leaving 11 bases between them. This CDR3 is built from 13 residues. CDR1 is GTSNPN, CDR2 SVGIG, per germline (reference sequence). The chain's CDR3 is CAWSTGLRETQYF. The CDR3 bases are TGTGCCTGGAGTACAGGGTTAAGAGAGACCCAGTACTTC.

This CDR3 reads CATRPGGYYEQYF. CDR3 DNA sequence: TGTGCCACCCGCCCCGGAGGGTACTACGAGCAGTACTTC. The chain combines TRBV6-2 or TRBV6-3 with TRBJ2-7; D might be TRBD2 (6 bases). The V end was cut by 10 bases, the J end by 3 bases, with 16 bases between. The V gene's germline CDR1 is MNHEY and CDR2 SVGEGT. This CDR3 has 13 amino acids.

This chain uses TRBV9 with TRBJ2-7; no reliable D call. V was trimmed by 2 bases and J by 3 bases, leaving 9 bases between them. This CDR3 is 13 amino acids long. The germline gives CDR1 SGDLS, CDR2 YYNGEE. The CDR3, as DNA: TGTGCCAGCAGCGTCGCGGTTAACTACGAGCAGTACTTC. Amino acid sequence: CASSVAVNYEQYF.

This clone was seen a single time. The chain couples TRBV30 to TRBJ2-2, with 8 bases fitting TRBD1. The CDR3 loop spans 14 amino acids. In germline, CDR1 is GTSNPN, CDR2 SVGIG (reference sequence). The ends lost 7 bases at V and 5 bases at J; junction bases unmatched: 9. The CDR3 DNA follows: TGTGCCTATAGGACAGGGAGAATAACCGGGGAGCTGTTTTTT. Translating gives CAYRTGRITGELFF. Full variable domain (outside the CDR3, taken from reference TRBV30 and TRBJ2-2): SQTIHQWPATLVQPVGSPLSLECTVEGTSNPNLYWYRQAAGRGLQLLFYSVGIGQISSEVPQNLSASRPQDRQFILSSKKLLLSDSGFYLCAYRTGRITGELFFGEGSRLTVL.

The gene calls are TRBV3-1 (or the pseudogene TRBV3-2) and TRBJ2-3, with D possibly being TRBD2 (5 bases). Per the germline V gene, CDR1 is LGHDT and CDR2 is YNNKEL (reference sequence). This CDR3 is built from 14 residues. With 0 bases removed from V and 6 bases from J, the gap between germline ends came to 10 bases. The chain's CDR3 is CASSQDPGIDTQYF. In nucleotides, the CDR3 is TGTGCCAGCAGCCAAGATCCCGGGATCGATACGCAGTATTTT.

The chain couples TRBV11-3 to TRBJ2-1; 7 bases are shared with TRBD2. This CDR3 region has 15 residues. The junction had 5 bases not matched to a gene; V was cut back by 5 bases and J by 1 base. The V gene's germline CDR1 is SGHNT and CDR2 YENEEA. CDR3 nucleotide sequence: TGTGCCAGCAGCCAACCTAGCGGTTCCTACAATGAGCAGTTCTTC. Residues: CASSQPSGSYNEQFF.

The rearrangement joins TRBV28 to TRBJ2-3; no definite D call. Trimming cost V 4 bases and J 3 bases, with 2 bases left between them. The germline CDR1 and CDR2 sequences are MDHEN and SYDVKM. The length of the CDR3 is 11 residues. The CDR3 DNA reads as TGTGCCAGCAGTTGGACAGATACGCAGTATTTT. Translating gives CASSWTDTQYF.

Only a few counts were recorded for this clone. J is TRBJ1-2 and V is TRBV19, with 7 bases identical to TRBD1. The CDR3 totals 15 residues. CDR1 and CDR2 (germline): LNHDA, SQIVND (reference sequence). Trimming removed 5 bases from V and 8 bases from J; junction bases left unmatched: 14. The CDR3 nucleotides read TGTGCCAGTAGTTCCTGGACAGGCGCCCCGGGCGGCTACACCTTC. Translation: CASSSWTGAPGGYTF.